The rows below give T cell receptor beta chains drawn from one sample of a study of shared T cell receptors in the human thymus. TCRdb's table, derived via immunoSEQ multiplex PCR, lists solely in-frame clones and lacks some. The sample shows roughly 410,000 clones, 95% of them seen only once. Input material: thymocytes. The receptors here all came from a human donor. CDR3s include the opening cysteine and the closing phenylalanine or tryptophan. Each record gives: V gene, clone size, J gene, D gene, CDR3 DNA, CDR3 protein. A D gene is named only where the DNA matches it firmly. A clone size is listed for some rows: how often the clone was seen (once, few, many), or a class if it is expanded.

v_call: TRBV28
clone_size: once
j_call: TRBJ2-7
d_call: -
cdr3_nt: TGTGCCAGCAGTTTAGTACAGAACTCCTACGAGCAGTACTTC
cdr3_aa: CASSLVQNSYEQYF

v_call: TRBV28
clone_size: -
j_call: TRBJ2-1
d_call: TRBD2
cdr3_nt: TGTGCCAGCAGTTTATCCTGGACTAGCGGGGGCTCCTACAATGAGCAGTTCTTC
cdr3_aa: CASSLSWTSGGSYNEQFF

v_call: TRBV28
clone_size: -
j_call: TRBJ2-7
d_call: TRBD1
cdr3_nt: TGTGCCACTTCTAAAGGGACAGCCCGGGGCGAGCAGTACTTC
cdr3_aa: CATSKGTARGEQYF

v_call: TRBV4-3
clone_size: -
j_call: TRBJ2-3
d_call: TRBD1
cdr3_nt: TGCGCCAGCAGCCAAGGTCCCCCCACAGGGGGCGTAACAGATACGCAGTATTTT
cdr3_aa: CASSQGPPTGGVTDTQYF

v_call: TRBV7-9
clone_size: -
j_call: TRBJ1-2
d_call: TRBD1
cdr3_nt: TGTGCCAGCAGCAATGGACAGGGTCTTGGCTATGGCTACACCTTC
cdr3_aa: CASSNGQGLGYGYTF

v_call: TRBV25-1
clone_size: -
j_call: TRBJ2-7
d_call: -
cdr3_nt: TGTGCCAGCAGTGAACTAGGGCAGGGAGTCTCCGAGCAGTACTTC
cdr3_aa: CASSELGQGVSEQYF

v_call: TRBV5-1
clone_size: -
j_call: TRBJ1-1
d_call: -
cdr3_nt: TGCGCCAGCAGCTTGTTATCGAACACTGAAGCTTTCTTT
cdr3_aa: CASSLLSNTEAFF

v_call: TRBV6-1
clone_size: -
j_call: TRBJ2-2
d_call: TRBD1
cdr3_nt: TGTGCCACCTTTGTCGGGACAGGGGAGGGGGAGCTGTTTTTT
cdr3_aa: CATFVGTGEGELFF

v_call: TRBV29-1
clone_size: -
j_call: TRBJ2-7
d_call: TRBD2
cdr3_nt: TGCAGCGTCGGGTGGTTGACTAGCGCCTACGAGCAGTACTTC
cdr3_aa: CSVGWLTSAYEQYF

v_call: TRBV15
clone_size: -
j_call: TRBJ1-5
d_call: -
cdr3_nt: TGTGCCACCAGCCGGTGGAGGGGTGATAGCAATCAGCCCCAGCATTTT
cdr3_aa: CATSRWRGDSNQPQHF

v_call: TRBV5-1
clone_size: -
j_call: TRBJ1-5
d_call: -
cdr3_nt: TGCGCCAGCAGCTTGTGCACTGCTAATCAGCCCCAGCATTTT
cdr3_aa: CASSLCTANQPQHF

v_call: TRBV6-1
clone_size: -
j_call: TRBJ1-5
d_call: -
cdr3_nt: TGTGCCAGCAGTTCCCGACAGTTTAGCAATCAGCCCCAGCATTTT
cdr3_aa: CASSSRQFSNQPQHF

v_call: TRBV27
clone_size: -
j_call: TRBJ2-7
d_call: -
cdr3_nt: TGTGCCAGCAGTTTTTGGTCCAGAGGTTACGAGCAGTACTTC
cdr3_aa: CASSFWSRGYEQYF

v_call: TRBV11-2
clone_size: few
j_call: TRBJ1-2
d_call: -
cdr3_nt: TGTGCCAGCAGGACTGGTATCGGCAGTAGAGGCTACACCTTC
cdr3_aa: CASRTGIGSRGYTF

v_call: TRBV7-2
clone_size: -
j_call: TRBJ1-2
d_call: -
cdr3_nt: TGTGCCAGCAGCTTAGTAGGTTGGTCAGGGACCCTTTATGACTATGGCTACACCTTC
cdr3_aa: CASSLVGWSGTLYDYGYTF

v_call: TRBV29-1
clone_size: -
j_call: TRBJ2-1
d_call: -
cdr3_nt: TGCAGCGCCACGACCCCGGAGCAGTTCTTC
cdr3_aa: CSATTPEQFF

v_call: TRBV7-2
clone_size: -
j_call: TRBJ2-5
d_call: TRBD2
cdr3_nt: TGTGCCAGCAGCCCGACTAGCGGGAGGGCCGTGGGAGAGACCCAGTACTTC
cdr3_aa: CASSPTSGRAVGETQYF

v_call: TRBV6-5
clone_size: once
j_call: TRBJ2-1
d_call: -
cdr3_nt: TGTGCCAGCAGTTACTCGAGGGGGGTCTCCTACAATGAGCAGTTCTTC
cdr3_aa: CASSYSRGVSYNEQFF

v_call: TRBV5-5
clone_size: -
j_call: TRBJ2-7
d_call: -
cdr3_nt: TGTGCCAGCAGCTTGGGGGCATCCGTTTGGGACTCGATACACGAGCAGTACTTC
cdr3_aa: CASSLGASVWDSIHEQYF

v_call: TRBV9
clone_size: -
j_call: TRBJ2-3
d_call: TRBD2
cdr3_nt: TGTGCCAGCAGCGTAGCTACGTGGACTAGCGGGCGACCGACGGGGAAAGATACGCAGTATTTT
cdr3_aa: CASSVATWTSGRPTGKDTQYF

v_call: TRBV10-2
clone_size: -
j_call: TRBJ2-7
d_call: -
cdr3_nt: TGCGCCAGCCTTATCCGGGACAATCAAAATTCCTACGAGCAGTACTTC
cdr3_aa: CASLIRDNQNSYEQYF

v_call: TRBV27
clone_size: -
j_call: TRBJ2-7
d_call: TRBD1
cdr3_nt: TGTGCCAGCAGTTTGAGGGGACAGGGGATCTCCTACGAGCAGTACTTC
cdr3_aa: CASSLRGQGISYEQYF

v_call: TRBV10-1
clone_size: -
j_call: TRBJ2-7
d_call: -
cdr3_nt: TGCGCCAGCAGTGGATTCTCGAATAGCTCCTACGAGCAGTACTTC
cdr3_aa: CASSGFSNSSYEQYF

v_call: TRBV28
clone_size: -
j_call: TRBJ1-2
d_call: TRBD1
cdr3_nt: TGTGCCAGCAGTACCTATCCGGGACAGGGCAACTATGGCTACACCTTC
cdr3_aa: CASSTYPGQGNYGYTF

v_call: TRBV28
clone_size: -
j_call: TRBJ1-2
d_call: -
cdr3_nt: TGTGCCAGCAGTTTACCTACGGGCCAGCTCTATGGCTACACCTTC
cdr3_aa: CASSLPTGQLYGYTF

v_call: TRBV28
clone_size: -
j_call: TRBJ2-3
d_call: TRBD2
cdr3_nt: TGTGCCAGCTGGCCTGCAGGACTAGCGAACACAGATACGCAGTATTTT
cdr3_aa: CASWPAGLANTDTQYF

v_call: TRBV14
clone_size: -
j_call: TRBJ2-1
d_call: TRBD2
cdr3_nt: TGTGCCAGCAGCCCAAAGGTGGGACTAGCGGGAGGGCTGGCTAGCTCCTACAATGAGCAGTTCTTC
cdr3_aa: CASSPKVGLAGGLASSYNEQFF

v_call: TRBV7-2
clone_size: -
j_call: TRBJ2-3
d_call: TRBD2
cdr3_nt: TGTGCCAGCAGTTACAACTTACTAGCGGGAGATACGCAGTATTTT
cdr3_aa: CASSYNLLAGDTQYF

v_call: TRBV27
clone_size: -
j_call: TRBJ2-1
d_call: -
cdr3_nt: TGTGCCAGCAACACCGAGCCTGGGCTAAGCTCCTACAATGAGCAGTTCTTC
cdr3_aa: CASNTEPGLSSYNEQFF

v_call: TRBV28
clone_size: -
j_call: TRBJ2-1
d_call: -
cdr3_nt: TGTGCCAGCAGTCCATGGGACCTGGACAATGAGCAGTTCTTC
cdr3_aa: CASSPWDLDNEQFF

v_call: TRBV4-1
clone_size: -
j_call: TRBJ2-1
d_call: -
cdr3_nt: TGCGCCAGCAGCCAAGACCTGGGTGCTATTTACAATGAGCAGTTCTTC
cdr3_aa: CASSQDLGAIYNEQFF

v_call: TRBV28
clone_size: -
j_call: TRBJ2-7
d_call: -
cdr3_nt: TGTGCCAGCACCGGGGGGGGACAGAAACGCTACGAGCAGTACTTC
cdr3_aa: CASTGGGQKRYEQYF

v_call: TRBV4-1
clone_size: -
j_call: TRBJ2-1
d_call: TRBD2
cdr3_nt: TGCGCCAGCAGCAGAAAGTCTAGCGGTTACAATGAGCAGTTCTTC
cdr3_aa: CASSRKSSGYNEQFF

v_call: TRBV28
clone_size: -
j_call: TRBJ2-3
d_call: TRBD2
cdr3_nt: TGTGCCAGCAGTTTTGAACTAGCGAAGTTGAATACGCAGTATTTT
cdr3_aa: CASSFELAKLNTQYF

v_call: TRBV28
clone_size: -
j_call: TRBJ1-2
d_call: TRBD1
cdr3_nt: TGTGCCAGCAGCCCGGGACAGGGTGTTGTCGACACCTTC
cdr3_aa: CASSPGQGVVDTF

v_call: TRBV5-1
clone_size: -
j_call: TRBJ2-7
d_call: -
cdr3_nt: TGCGCCAGCAGCTTGGAAGGCGGGGATGGGAAAACCTTC
cdr3_aa: CASSLEGGDGKTF

v_call: TRBV2
clone_size: -
j_call: TRBJ1-5
d_call: -
cdr3_nt: TGTGCCAGCAGAAACACCCACCATAGCAATCAGCCCCAGCATTTT
cdr3_aa: CASRNTHHSNQPQHF

v_call: TRBV4-1
clone_size: -
j_call: TRBJ2-5
d_call: -
cdr3_nt: TGCGCCAGCAGCCGGGACACCTACCAAGAGACCCAGTACTTC
cdr3_aa: CASSRDTYQETQYF

v_call: TRBV27
clone_size: -
j_call: TRBJ2-1
d_call: TRBD2
cdr3_nt: TGTGCCAGCAGTGTAGGGCTAGCGGTCCCTAAAGGGAACAATGAGCAGTTCTTC
cdr3_aa: CASSVGLAVPKGNNEQFF

v_call: TRBV5-1
clone_size: -
j_call: TRBJ2-2
d_call: -
cdr3_nt: TGCGCCAGCAGCTTGCGGACGACGAACACCGGGGAGCTGTTTTTT
cdr3_aa: CASSLRTTNTGELFF

v_call: TRBV2
clone_size: -
j_call: TRBJ2-5
d_call: TRBD2
cdr3_nt: TGTGCCAGCAGTGATGGGGGGGAGGGACTCCAAGAGACCCAGTACTTC
cdr3_aa: CASSDGGEGLQETQYF

v_call: TRBV7-9
clone_size: -
j_call: TRBJ2-3
d_call: TRBD2
cdr3_nt: TGTGCCAGCAGCGACGGGGGGGAACTAGCGGTTGGGGCAGATACGCAGTATTTT
cdr3_aa: CASSDGGELAVGADTQYF

v_call: TRBV19
clone_size: -
j_call: TRBJ2-1
d_call: TRBD1
cdr3_nt: TGTGCCAGTAGTATCCTCGACAGGGCGAAGAAGGATGAGCAGTTCTTC
cdr3_aa: CASSILDRAKKDEQFF

v_call: TRBV19
clone_size: -
j_call: TRBJ2-7
d_call: TRBD1
cdr3_nt: TGTGCCAGTAGTATGACAGGGAATATGTCCTACGAGCAGTACTTC
cdr3_aa: CASSMTGNMSYEQYF

v_call: TRBV4-3
clone_size: -
j_call: TRBJ2-7
d_call: TRBD2
cdr3_nt: TGCGCCAGCAGCCAATCTTCTCCGGGGGGACCGCATTCCTACGAGCAGTACTTC
cdr3_aa: CASSQSSPGGPHSYEQYF

v_call: TRBV21-1
clone_size: -
j_call: TRBJ1-1
d_call: -
cdr3_nt: TGTGCCAGCAGCTTCCGGGACAGGGACGGTGGGGCTTTCTTT
cdr3_aa: CASSFRDRDGGAFF

v_call: TRBV28
clone_size: -
j_call: TRBJ1-2
d_call: TRBD1
cdr3_nt: TGTGCCAGCAGTCTATGGGACAGGGGAGGCTATGGCTACACCTTC
cdr3_aa: CASSLWDRGGYGYTF

v_call: TRBV5-5
clone_size: -
j_call: TRBJ2-1
d_call: -
cdr3_nt: TGTGCCAGCAGCTTGTTTGCGGACAATGAGCAGTTCTTC
cdr3_aa: CASSLFADNEQFF

v_call: TRBV4-3
clone_size: -
j_call: TRBJ2-1
d_call: TRBD2
cdr3_nt: TGCGCCAGCAGCCGAGGGGTAGCGGGATCTCCCAATGAGCAGTTCTTC
cdr3_aa: CASSRGVAGSPNEQFF

v_call: TRBV6-6
clone_size: -
j_call: TRBJ2-3
d_call: -
cdr3_nt: TGTGCCAGCAGTTACCTTCCCGGGATTAGCACAGATACGCAGTATTTT
cdr3_aa: CASSYLPGISTDTQYF

v_call: TRBV7-9
clone_size: -
j_call: TRBJ2-2
d_call: -
cdr3_nt: TGTGCCAGCAGCTTACCGGGATCCGGGGAGCTGTTTTTT
cdr3_aa: CASSLPGSGELFF

v_call: TRBV6-1
clone_size: once
j_call: TRBJ2-5
d_call: TRBD2
cdr3_nt: TGTGCCAGCAGTGAAATCCTAGGACTAGCGGGAGGGCCTGAAGAGACCCAGTACTTC
cdr3_aa: CASSEILGLAGGPEETQYF

v_call: TRBV9
clone_size: -
j_call: TRBJ2-4
d_call: TRBD1
cdr3_nt: TGTGCCAGCAGCGTTGGAGGACAGGGGAAAAACATTCAGTACTTC
cdr3_aa: CASSVGGQGKNIQYF

v_call: TRBV15
clone_size: -
j_call: TRBJ2-7
d_call: -
cdr3_nt: TGTGCCACCAGCTCCGAATGGGGGGCGAAGCAGTACTTC
cdr3_aa: CATSSEWGAKQYF

v_call: TRBV4-3
clone_size: -
j_call: TRBJ2-1
d_call: TRBD2
cdr3_nt: TGCGCCAGCAGCCAATCGCGGGGGACGCCCGCCGGGAATGAGCAGTTCTTC
cdr3_aa: CASSQSRGTPAGNEQFF

v_call: TRBV4-2
clone_size: -
j_call: TRBJ1-2
d_call: -
cdr3_nt: TGTGCCAGCAGCCAAGACACAAGGGGTAACTATGGCTACACCTTC
cdr3_aa: CASSQDTRGNYGYTF

v_call: TRBV28
clone_size: -
j_call: TRBJ2-1
d_call: -
cdr3_nt: TGTGCCAGCAGACGCAGACAGGACTACATCAATGAGCAGTTCTTC
cdr3_aa: CASRRRQDYINEQFF